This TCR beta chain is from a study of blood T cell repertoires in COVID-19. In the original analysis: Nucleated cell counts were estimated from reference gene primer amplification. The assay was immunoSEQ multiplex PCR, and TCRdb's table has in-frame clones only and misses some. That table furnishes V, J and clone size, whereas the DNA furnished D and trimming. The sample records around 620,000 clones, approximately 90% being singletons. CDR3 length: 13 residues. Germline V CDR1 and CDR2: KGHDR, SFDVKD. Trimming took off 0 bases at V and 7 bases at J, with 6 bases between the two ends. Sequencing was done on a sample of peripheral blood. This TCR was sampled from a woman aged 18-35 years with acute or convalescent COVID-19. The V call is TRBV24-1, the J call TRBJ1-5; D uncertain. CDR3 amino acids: CATSDLGGQPQHF. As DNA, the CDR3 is TGTGCCACCAGTGATTTGGGAGGACAGCCCCAGCATTTT.